These T cell receptor beta chains were read from a single sample in a study of cytomegalovirus exposure and HLA in healthy donors. Assay used: immunoSEQ multiplex PCR; TCRdb lists only in-frame clones, some missing. With 150,000 to 200,000 clones in the sample, the ten largest clones hold over 1%. The sequenced sample consisted of PBMCs. The origin of the receptors is a woman aged 55 to 70 in good health and CMV-seronegative. CDR3s include the opening cysteine and the closing phenylalanine or tryptophan. D genes are given only for firm matches.

TRBV7-8	TRBJ1-4	.	TGTGCCAGCAGCTTAGTGGGGGAGGTCCGAGACGGATTGCTGTTTTTT	CASSLVGEVRDGLLFF
TRBV18	TRBJ1-5	TRBD1	TGTGCCAGCTCACCACCGCCCGCGACAGGGAAAAGTCAGCCCCAGCATTTT	CASSPPPATGKSQPQHF
TRBV9	TRBJ2-1	TRBD2	TGTGCCAGCAGCGGACTAGCGGGAAATTACAATGAGCAGTTCTTC	CASSGLAGNYNEQFF
TRBV15	TRBJ1-4	.	TGTGCCACCAGCAGAGCGGGTAATGAAAAACTGTTTTTT	CATSRAGNEKLFF
TRBV4-1	TRBJ1-3	TRBD1	TGCGCCAGCAGCCATTACCCGTGGACAGGGAACTCTGGAAACACCATATATTTT	CASSHYPWTGNSGNTIYF
TRBV19	TRBJ1-1	.	TGTGCCAGTAGTATAGGAACCTACCGGGGGACTGAAGCTTTCTTT	CASSIGTYRGTEAFF
TRBV7-3	TRBJ1-6	.	TGTGCCAGCAGCTTAAACTCCTCAGGGAACAATTCACCCCTCCACTTT	CASSLNSSGNNSPLHF
TRBV2	TRBJ1-4	TRBD1	TGTGCCAGCAGTTCACAGGGGGCGCCCCAGGAAAAACTGTTTTTT	CASSSQGAPQEKLFF
TRBV25-1	TRBJ1-2	.	TGTGCCAGCAGTGAACCGGGACTGATCTATGGCTACACCTTC	CASSEPGLIYGYTF
TRBV9	TRBJ2-2	TRBD1	TGTGCCAGCAGCCCGGGACAGGGGGTCACCGGGGAGCTGTTTTTT	CASSPGQGVTGELFF
TRBV5-4	TRBJ2-3	TRBD1	TGTGCCAGCAGCGTCCGGGACAGGGACTTCACAGATACGCAGTATTTT	CASSVRDRDFTDTQYF
TRBV5-1	TRBJ1-4	TRBD1	TGCGCCAGCAGATCACAGGGGACCAGAACTAATGAAAAACTGTTTTTT	CASRSQGTRTNEKLFF
TRBV4-2	TRBJ2-1	.	TGTGCCAGCAGCTTCCTATCAGCGAGGCTGGAATACAATGAGCAGTTCTTC	CASSFLSARLEYNEQFF
TRBV19	TRBJ2-7	TRBD2	TGTGCCAGTCATCCAGGAGGCCCCCGGAGACTAGCGGGAGAAATGGAGCAGTACTTC	CASHPGGPRRLAGEMEQYF
TRBV10-3	TRBJ2-2	TRBD1	TGTGCCATCAGTGAGTCGGGACAGGGTATCGCCGGGGAGCTGTTTTTT	CAISESGQGIAGELFF
TRBV11-2	TRBJ1-1	.	TGTGCCAGCAGGCCCTTAGGGGGTGAAGCTTTCTTT	CASRPLGGEAFF
TRBV18	TRBJ1-1	.	TGTGCCAGCTCAACGGGATCGAACACTGAAGCTTTCTTT	CASSTGSNTEAFF
TRBV27	TRBJ2-7	.	TGTGCCAGCAGATCCGGGATCTCCTACGAGCAGTACTTC	CASRSGISYEQYF
TRBV5-6	TRBJ2-3	TRBD1	TGTGCCAGCACCAAGCAGGGGGCGGATACGCAGTATTTT	CASTKQGADTQYF
TRBV5-4	TRBJ2-5	TRBD2	TGTGCCAGCAGCTCCCCGAAGCGGGGGGCATGGGAAGAGACCCAGTACTTC	CASSSPKRGAWEETQYF
TRBV6-1	TRBJ1-2	.	TGTGCCAGCAGTCGAACGCCAGGCCAATACGGCTACACCTTC	CASSRTPGQYGYTF
TRBV7-6	TRBJ1-3	.	TGTGCCAGCAGCTTAGTGAGGTCCTCTGGAAACACCATATATTTT	CASSLVRSSGNTIYF
TRBV7-3	TRBJ2-1	TRBD2	TGTGCCAGCAGCTTCTCGCGGGGGGTCTACAATGAGCAGTTCTTC	CASSFSRGVYNEQFF
TRBV2	TRBJ2-7	.	TGTGCCAGCAGTGAGGAAACGGGATACGAGCAGTACTTC	CASSEETGYEQYF
TRBV15	TRBJ2-5	.	TGTGCCACCAGCAGAGACAGGGGACAGACCCAGTACTTC	CATSRDRGQTQYF
TRBV19	TRBJ1-2	.	TGTGCCAGTAAGGCCGGGACATCAATTAACTATGGCTACACCTTC	CASKAGTSINYGYTF
TRBV19	TRBJ2-5	.	TGTGCCAGCCGTGATGGCGGGACTGGGGGAGAGACCCAGTACTTC	CASRDGGTGGETQYF
TRBV5-1	TRBJ2-1	.	TGCGCCAGCAGCTCGGGTCCGGCTTCCTACAATGAGCAGTTCTTC	CASSSGPASYNEQFF
TRBV5-1	TRBJ1-1	TRBD1	TGCGCCAGCAGCTCAGGGGGCGCGGGCACTGAAGCTTTCTTT	CASSSGGAGTEAFF
TRBV5-1	TRBJ1-1	TRBD1	TGCGCCAGCAGCCTCCAGGGGGGAAAGACTGAAGCTTTCTTT	CASSLQGGKTEAFF
TRBV20-1	TRBJ1-2	TRBD1	TGCACCCCGGGACAGGGGGGTGGCTACACCTTC	CTPGQGGGYTF
TRBV18	TRBJ1-4	TRBD1	TGTGCCAGCTCACCGGGACAGCCTAATGAAAAACTGTTTTTT	CASSPGQPNEKLFF
TRBV25-1	TRBJ1-3	TRBD1	TGTGCCAGCAGAACAGGGGGATACGGAAACACCATATATTTT	CASRTGGYGNTIYF
TRBV10-3	TRBJ2-1	TRBD1	TGTGCCATCAGCCAAACCCCGGGACAGGGGCCCAATGAGCAGTTCTTC	CAISQTPGQGPNEQFF
TRBV7-9	TRBJ2-1	.	TGTGCCAGCAACACATATGGCGGGGAGTACAATGAGCAGTTCTTC	CASNTYGGEYNEQFF
TRBV2	TRBJ2-7	.	TGTGCCAGCAGTTTCACACAGGACGAGCAGTACTTC	CASSFTQDEQYF
TRBV28	TRBJ2-5	.	TGTGCCAGCAGTTTAATGGGGGCTGGAGAGACCCAGTACTTC	CASSLMGAGETQYF
TRBV9	TRBJ2-2	.	TGTGCCAGCAGCGTATGGCCGGGGGCGAACACCGGGGAGCTGTTTTTT	CASSVWPGANTGELFF
TRBV7-2	TRBJ2-3	.	TGTGCCAGCAGTCCCGCGCCCGCAGATACGCAGTATTTT	CASSPAPADTQYF
TRBV18	TRBJ2-5	TRBD1	TGTGCCAGCTCACCGACAGGGACAGAGACCCAGTACTTC	CASSPTGTETQYF
TRBV18	TRBJ2-7	TRBD2	TGTGCCAGCTTCCCGGGACTAGCGGTATTGTACGAGCAGTACTTC	CASFPGLAVLYEQYF
TRBV9	TRBJ2-7	TRBD1	TGTGCCAGCACCGGGTCGGGACAGGGCTCCTACGAGCAGTACTTC	CASTGSGQGSYEQYF
TRBV2	TRBJ1-5	.	TGTGCCAGCTCTGTGCTTCAGGAGCCCCAGCATTTT	CASSVLQEPQHF
TRBV11-1	TRBJ1-4	.	TGTGCCAGCAGCCGGACAAATGAAAAACTGTTTTTT	CASSRTNEKLFF
TRBV6-1	TRBJ2-7	.	TGTGCCAGCACGAAGCGGTCCTACGAGCAGTACTTC	CASTKRSYEQYF
TRBV7-3	TRBJ2-2	.	TGTGCCAGCATCCTTTTCGCCGGGGAGCTGTTTTTT	CASILFAGELFF
TRBV5-5	TRBJ1-1	TRBD1	TGTGCCAGCAGCAGAACAGGGGGCGCCGGGAACACTGAAGCTTTCTTT	CASSRTGGAGNTEAFF
TRBV6-5	TRBJ1-1	TRBD1	TGTGCCAGCAGCCTTAACAGGGGAAACACTGAAGCTTTCTTT	CASSLNRGNTEAFF
TRBV6-5	TRBJ1-2	.	TGTGCCAGCAGTTACTACAACATATCCCGAGGCTACACCTTC	CASSYYNISRGYTF
TRBV7-2	TRBJ2-3	.	TGTGCCAGCAGTCTCGCTGGCCTCACAGATACGCAGTATTTT	CASSLAGLTDTQYF
TRBV5-6	TRBJ2-3	.	TGTGCCAGCAGCCGACATTCCGGCACAGATACGCAGTATTTT	CASSRHSGTDTQYF
TRBV2	TRBJ2-6	TRBD2	TGTGCCAGCGGGGGGGACGCTGGGGCCAACGTCCTGACTTTC	CASGGDAGANVLTF
TRBV7-8	TRBJ1-2	.	TGTGCCAGCAGCTTAGGGGCACCTACTGGCTACACCTTC	CASSLGAPTGYTF